Listed below are T cell receptor beta chains from one sample, sequenced in a study of blood T cells in healthy people across ages. TCRdb re-called the 5' RACE reads through MiXCR, storing one row per CDR3 protein. The table records approximately 810,000 distinct CDR3 sequences, more than 25% of them present only once. The material sequenced was blood. The receptor source for this set is a woman aged 80 or over in good health. Each CDR3 is given with its conserved first and last residue. A D gene is named only where the DNA matches it firmly. Some rows have no size entry. The others give once, few or many, or a class for an expanded clone.

j_call d_call v_call clone_size cdr3_aa cdr3_nt
TRBJ2-7 TRBD1 TRBV20-1 many CSAQVGTGGGEQYF TGCAGTGCCCAAGTCGGGACAGGGGGAGGCGAGCAGTACTTC
TRBJ1-5 TRBD1 TRBV2 NA CASRYDRDQPQHF TGTGCCAGCAGATACGACAGGGACCAGCCCCAGCATTTT
TRBJ1-1 NA TRBV11-3 many CASSLGGTENTEAFF TGTGCCAGCAGCTTAGGCGGCACGGAGAACACTGAAGCTTTCTTT
TRBJ2-3 TRBD2 TRBV7-2 few CASSRAGATDTQYF TGTGCCAGCAGCCGAGCGGGGGCCACAGATACGCAGTATTTT
TRBJ1-6 NA TRBV28 NA CASSLMGGPTYNSPLHF TGTGCCAGCAGTTTAATGGGTGGGCCCACCTATAATTCACCCCTCCACTTT
TRBJ2-5 NA TRBV2 many CASSQGPETQYF TGTGCCAGCAGCCAGGGGCCAGAGACCCAGTACTTC
TRBJ2-3 TRBD2 TRBV2 NA CASSELAGGSDMQYF TGTGCCAGCAGTGAGCTAGCGGGGGGCTCAGATATGCAGTATTTT
TRBJ2-3 TRBD2 TRBV24-1 few CATSDRAGGPDTQYF TGTGCCACCAGTGATAGAGCGGGGGGCCCAGATACGCAGTATTTT
TRBJ2-5 NA TRBV11-3 NA CASSRTARETQYF TGTGCCAGCAGTCGAACCGCCCGGGAGACCCAGTACTTC
TRBJ1-2 TRBD1 TRBV4-3 many CASSQDRATGGNYGYTF TGCGCCAGCAGCCAAGATAGGGCGACAGGGGGCAACTATGGCTACACCTTC
TRBJ1-2 NA TRBV12-3/TRBV12-4 NA CASSLGGGSGGYTF TGTGCCAGCAGTTTAGGGGGGGGCTCGGGTGGCTACACCTTC
TRBJ2-1 TRBD1 TRBV7-8 once CASSRLRDSSYEQFF TGTGCCAGCAGCCGACTTCGGGACAGCTCCTACGAGCAGTTCTTC
TRBJ2-7 TRBD1 TRBV3-1 many CASSPLSGTGGGEQYF TGTGCCAGCAGCCCACTCTCCGGGACAGGGGGCGGAGAGCAGTACTTC
TRBJ2-7 TRBD1 TRBV6-2/TRBV6-3 many CASSPQGARSYEQYF TGTGCCAGCAGTCCACAGGGGGCAAGGTCCTACGAGCAGTACTTC
TRBJ1-5 NA TRBV30 many CAWKEAGPLNQPQHF TGTGCCTGGAAGGAGGCAGGGCCGCTGAATCAGCCCCAGCATTTT
TRBJ2-5 TRBD1 TRBV6-5 NA CASSYTQGPETQYF TGTGCCAGCAGTTATACACAGGGGCCAGAGACCCAGTACTTC
TRBJ1-5 NA TRBV6-6 few CASSYGGSGNQPQHF TGTGCCAGCAGTTACGGCGGTTCGGGCAATCAGCCCCAGCATTTT
TRBJ2-3 TRBD1 TRBV6-2/TRBV6-3 few CASRNRGLGDTQYF TGTGCCAGCAGAAACAGGGGGCTGGGAGATACGCAGTATTTT
TRBJ2-7 TRBD1 TRBV20-1 NA CSARRPTGTGFYEQYF TGCAGTGCTAGAAGGCCGACCGGGACAGGGTTTTACGAGCAGTACTTC
TRBJ1-4 TRBD1 TRBV7-2 many CASSPTLTGVKMEKLFF TGTGCCAGCAGCCCCACGCTGACAGGGGTGAAGATGGAAAAACTGTTTTTT
TRBJ1-2 NA TRBV10-3 many CAISDSGFNGYTF TGTGCCATCAGTGACTCTGGGTTTAATGGCTACACCTTC
TRBJ1-1 NA TRBV5-1 many CASSFVGRNTEAFF TGTGCCAGCAGTTTCGTTGGGAGGAACACTGAAGCTTTCTTT
TRBJ2-1 TRBD2 TRBV6-6 many CASTLSGDEQFF TGTGCCAGCACCCTTAGCGGGGATGAGCAGTTCTTC
TRBJ2-3 NA TRBV3-1 many CASSQAIGTSTDTQYF TGTGCCAGCAGCCAAGCCATCGGGACGAGCACAGATACGCAGTATTTT
TRBJ1-2 NA TRBV7-2 NA CASSLVGGPTDYGYTF TGTGCCAGCAGCTTAGTTGGGGGCCCAACAGACTATGGCTACACCTTC
TRBJ2-7 TRBD2 TRBV5-1 NA CASSFGLAGGYEQYF TGCGCCAGCTCCTTTGGACTAGCGGGAGGTTACGAGCAGTACTTC
TRBJ2-7 NA TRBV28 NA CASSFPGSSYEQYF TGTGCCAGCAGTTTCCCAGGGTCCTCCTACGAGCAGTACTTC
TRBJ1-2 NA TRBV5-6 NA CASSLVPSASNYGYTF TGTGCCAGCAGCTTGGTCCCTTCAGCATCTAACTATGGCTACACCTTC
TRBJ2-3 TRBD2 TRBV5-1 many CASSLGRGGPTDTQYF TGCGCCAGCAGCTTGGGACGGGGGGGCCCGACAGATACGCAGTATTTT
TRBJ2-1 TRBD1 TRBV7-9 few CASSRSGYAGQGMEQFF TGTGCCAGCAGCCGATCGGGGTACGCGGGACAGGGTATGGAGCAGTTCTTC
TRBJ1-2 NA TRBV14 many CASSQDRVGYGYTF TGTGCCAGCAGCCAAGACAGGGTTGGCTATGGCTACACCTTC
TRBJ2-7 NA TRBV7-2 few CASSLDRRGNEQYF TGTGCCAGCAGCTTAGACCGACGGGGCAATGAGCAGTACTTC